These 25 T cell receptor beta chains share one sample of origin, sequenced in a study of cytotoxic CD8 clonotypes in ibrutinib-treated CLL (dated by TCRdb to about 2021). Libraries were prepared through the immunoSEQ multiplex PCR assay. TCRdb took this table from immuneACCESS and kept in-frame rearrangements with V and J called. Such tables lack part of the clones; where checked against another copy, unresolved V genes explain under half of the gap, and the rest is unexplained. The sample table shows 120,000 to 150,000 clones, and around 77% are seen once. The biggest ten clones account for approximately 27% of the sample. The time point label for this specimen denotes: 12 months on ibrutinib. This specimen was PBMCs, taken after 12 months of ibrutinib treatment. These receptors all come from a human donor with chronic lymphocytic leukemia.

This chain links TRBV28 with TRBJ1-4, with 7 bases lining up with TRBD1. CDR3 length equals 14 residues. The V gene's germline CDR1 is MDHEN and CDR2 SYDVKM. Trimming took 11 bases from V and 2 from J; bases not matched to a gene: 8. The CDR3 loop is CAGRQGGTNEKLFF. CDR3 DNA sequence: TGTGCCGGGAGACAGGGCGGCACTAATGAAAAACTGTTTTTT.

This clone was observed a handful of times. The sample carries other DNA sequences with the same CDR3. The chain joins TRBV5-6 to TRBJ1-2; D not resolved. This CDR3 is built from 12 residues. Trimming pared 0 bases from V and 5 bases from J, leaving 5 bases between. From germline, CDR1 is SGHDT and CDR2 YYEEEE. For the CDR3, the DNA is TGTGCCAGCAGCTTGGGTGGATATGGCTACACCTTC. It specifies CASSLGGYGYTF.

V is TRBV7-9 and J is TRBJ2-2, with TRBD2 matching over 8 bases. V lost 5 bases to trimming and J lost 2 bases; unmatched junction nucleotides: 7. CDR1 and CDR2 (germline): SEHNR, FQNEAQ (reference sequence). CDR3 size: 16 residues. The CDR3 is CASSPTGGGNTGELFF. DNA for the CDR3: TGTGCCAGCAGCCCAACCGGGGGGGGTAACACCGGGGAGCTGTTTTTT.

This chain connects TRBV7-3 to TRBJ1-6; D call uncertain. This CDR3 region has 15 residues. The germline CDR1 and CDR2 sequences are SGHTA and FQGTGA. Trimming shortened V by 2 bases and J by 9 bases, and 14 bases separated the two germline ends. CDR3 residues: CASSLGGIGSSPLHF. As DNA, the CDR3 is TGTGCCAGCAGCTTAGGCGGGATTGGGAGTTCACCCCTCCACTTT.

The V and J genes are TRBV15 and TRBJ2-1, with 8 bases identical to TRBD2. Per the germline V gene, CDR1 is LNHNV and CDR2 is YYDKDF (reference sequence). The CDR3 loop spans 15 amino acids. Trimming cost V 6 bases and J 5 bases; bases outside gene matches: 9. The chain's CDR3 is CATRDGLAGNNEQFF. Here the CDR3 DNA reads TGTGCCACCAGAGACGGACTAGCCGGCAACAATGAGCAGTTCTTC.

The chain joins TRBV6-6 to TRBJ1-5, with D tentatively TRBD1 (5 bases). Trimming cost V 6 bases and J 2 bases, with 17 bases left between them. The germline CDR1 and CDR2 sequences are MNHNY and SVGAGI (reference sequence). The CDR3 covers 16 residues. The CDR3 here is CASSHGRGSGNQPQHF. In DNA, the CDR3 is TGTGCCAGCAGCCACGGGAGGGGCTCTGGCAATCAGCCCCAGCATTTT.

This clone turned up a few times. CDR3 loop: CASSQGRTTEAFF. Here the CDR3 DNA reads TGCGCCAGCAGCCAAGGAAGGACAACTGAAGCTTTCTTT. The genes are TRBV4-1 and TRBJ1-1, with D perhaps TRBD1 (5 bases). There are 13 residues in the CDR3. V lost 1 base and J 5 bases, leaving 8 bases between the germline ends. Germline CDR1 MGHRA, CDR2 YSYEKL.

The rearrangement joins TRBV6-5 to TRBJ2-2, with 11 positions matching TRBD2. Germline V gene lookup returns CDR1 MNHEY and CDR2 SVGAGI. The CDR3 extends over 16 amino acids. Trimming at V came to 2 bases and at J to 7 bases, leaving 6 bases not matched to a gene. The CDR3 region is CASSYQLAGAGGELFF. The CDR3 DNA sequence: TGTGCCAGCAGTTACCAACTAGCGGGAGCGGGCGGGGAGCTGTTTTTT.

The chain joins TRBV7-6 to TRBJ2-1; D possibly corresponds to TRBD1 (5 bases). CDR3 size: 12 residues. The germline CDR1 and CDR2 sequences are SGHVS and FNYEAQ. Trimming cost V 2 bases and J 10 bases, with 9 bases left between them. The CDR3 DNA follows: TGTGCCAGCAGCTTAATCCAGGGAGAGCAGTTCTTC. This sequence encodes CASSLIQGEQFF.

V usage is TRBV27 and J usage is TRBJ2-7, with unresolved D. V gave up 10 bases and J gave up 6 bases, with 16 bases separating them. From germline, CDR1 is MNHEY and CDR2 SMNVEV (reference sequence). The CDR3 runs 12 residues. The DNA for the CDR3 is TGTGCCACCTTTTTGGTTGGGGTCGAGCAGTACTTC. It yields the protein CATFLVGVEQYF.

J is TRBJ1-2 and V is TRBV6-5; maybe TRBD1 (6 bases). V lost 7 bases and J 3 bases, leaving 15 bases between the germline ends. Per the germline V gene, CDR1 is MNHEY and CDR2 is SVGAGI. The CDR3 has 14 residues. For the CDR3, the DNA is TGTGCCAGCATGAGGACCGCAGGGGACTATGGCTACACCTTC. Its translation is CASMRTAGDYGYTF.

The chain combines TRBV28 with TRBJ1-1, with D perhaps matching TRBD1 (6 bases). Germline CDR1 reads MDHEN; CDR2 reads SYDVKM. V dropped 2 bases and J dropped 4 bases, with 23 bases sitting between them. This CDR3 has 18 residues. For the CDR3, the DNA is TGTGCCAGCAGTTTAAGGACCATAGGGGGATTTCTTACCACTGAAGCTTTCTTT. Translation: CASSLRTIGGFLTTEAFF.

The chain employs TRBV7-2 and TRBJ1-1; weak D call: TRBD1 (5 bases). Looked up from germline, CDR1 is SGHTA and CDR2 is FQGNSA. The CDR3 totals 15 residues. Trimming removed 2 bases from V and 4 bases from J, with 14 bases in between. The CDR3 DNA is TGTGCCAGCAGCTTATCGGCAGGGAGGGGCACTGAAGCTTTCTTT. This sequence encodes CASSLSAGRGTEAFF.

This clone was observed a few times. The gene calls are TRBV7-9 and TRBJ2-3; TRBD2 aligns across 10 bases. Germline V gives CDR1 SEHNR, CDR2 FQNEAQ (reference sequence). The V gene end was trimmed by 2 bases and the J gene end by 4 bases; junction bases not matched to a gene: 3. The CDR3 runs to 15 residues. CDR3 sequence (DNA): TGTGCCAGCAGCTTACAGGGACTAGCGTCAGATACGCAGTATTTT. It translates to CASSLQGLASDTQYF.

The genes are TRBV6-6 and TRBJ2-3, with a weak D call TRBD2 (6 bases). Trimming removed 8 bases from V and 4 bases from J, with 10 bases in between. Germline CDR1 and CDR2: MNHNY and SVGAGI (reference sequence). The CDR3 is 12 amino acids. DNA of the CDR3: TGTGCCAGCTCGGAGGGCTCAGATACGCAGTATTTT. It specifies CASSEGSDTQYF.

The rearrangement joins TRBV7-9 to TRBJ2-3; D unresolved. The CDR3 extends over 11 amino acids. Germline CDR1 reads SEHNR; CDR2 reads FQNEAQ (reference sequence). V lost 3 bases to trimming and J lost 6 bases, with 4 bases between them. The CDR3 DNA reads TGTGCCAGCAGCTTTGGTGATACGCAGTATTTT. Amino acid sequence: CASSFGDTQYF. The full variable domain, its missing parts supplied by reference TRBV7-9 and TRBJ2-3, is DTGVSQNPRHKITKRGQNVTFRCDPISEHNRLYWYRQTLGQGPEFLTYFQNEAQLEKSRLLSDRFSAERPKGSFSTLEIQRTEQGDSAMYLCASSFGDTQYFGPGTRLTVL.

This clone was counted between two and nine times. At the DNA level, this CDR3 is encoded by other sequences in the same sample as well. V is TRBV30 and J is TRBJ2-7; 9 positions agree with TRBD1. Germline V gene lookup returns CDR1 GTSNPN and CDR2 SVGIG (reference sequence). The CDR3 has 12 amino acids. The trim removed 4 bases at V and 6 bases at J, leaving 4 bases unmatched. As DNA, the CDR3 is TGTGCCTGGAAAGGGACAGGGCCCGAGCAGTACTTC. This gives the protein CAWKGTGPEQYF.

V usage is TRBV5-1 and J usage is TRBJ2-5, with 9 bases identical to TRBD1. The CDR3 loop spans 17 amino acids. CDR1 and CDR2 from the germline V gene are SGHRS and YFSETQ. V lost 4 bases and J lost 5; bases outside the gene matches: 15. The CDR3 region is CASSPIGTGRNGETQYF. The CDR3 bases are TGCGCCAGCAGCCCAATAGGGACAGGGCGGAACGGGGAGACCCAGTACTTC. The full variable domain, completed using reference TRBV5-1 and TRBJ2-5, is KAGVTQTPRYLIKTRGQQVTLSCSPISGHRSVSWYQQTPGQGLQFLFEYFSETQRNKGNFPGRFSGRQFSNSRSEMNVSTLELGDSALYLCASSPIGTGRNGETQYFGPGTRLLVL.

The J gene is TRBJ2-5, the V gene TRBV14; TRBD2 aligns across 10 bases. Germline CDR1 reads SGHDN; CDR2 reads FVKESK. The V segment lost 6 bases and the J segment 4 bases; nucleotides outside the gene matches: 11. This CDR3 spans 16 amino acids. The CDR3 loop reads CASRPSSGRAPETQYF. In DNA form, the CDR3 reads TGTGCCAGCAGACCCTCGAGCGGGAGGGCCCCAGAGACCCAGTACTTC.

The rearrangement joins TRBV9 to TRBJ2-3; D call uncertain. Germline assignment: CDR1 SGDLS and CDR2 YYNGEE. CDR3 length: 15 residues. With 5 bases removed from V and 6 bases from J, the gap between germline ends came to 19 bases. The CDR3 spells CASSPREFFTDTQYF. The CDR3 nucleotides read TGTGCCAGCAGTCCCAGAGAGTTTTTCACTGATACGCAGTATTTT.

The genes are TRBV10-1 and TRBJ1-5; unclear D gene. Germline lookup yields CDR1 WNHNN and CDR2 SYGVQD (reference sequence). This CDR3 spans 13 amino acids. The V and J ends lost 2 bases and 4 bases respectively, with 6 bases between them. DNA of the CDR3: TGCGCCAGCAGTGAGCCGACTAATCAGCCCCAGCATTTT. The encoded protein is CASSEPTNQPQHF.

This clone was picked up a small number of times. CDR3 region: CAWSTGGSTYEQYF. The CDR3 DNA is TGTGCCTGGAGTACAGGGGGCAGTACCTACGAGCAGTACTTC. The chain links TRBV30 to TRBJ2-7; TRBD1 aligns across 9 bases. The germline CDR1 and CDR2 sequences are GTSNPN and SVGIG (reference sequence). V was pared by 2 bases and J by 2 bases, with 4 bases of the junction left unmatched. This CDR3 has 14 residues. Based on the CDR3 plus reference TRBV30 and TRBJ2-7, the full variable domain is SQTIHQWPATLVQPVGSPLSLECTVEGTSNPNLYWYRQAAGRGLQLLFYSVGIGQISSEVPQNLSASRPQDRQFILSSKKLLLSDSGFYLCAWSTGGSTYEQYFGPGTRLTVT.

V is TRBV10-1 and J is TRBJ1-4; D is undetermined. From germline, CDR1 is WNHNN and CDR2 SYGVQD (reference sequence). This CDR3 spans 12 amino acids. Trimming took off 11 bases at V and 6 bases at J, with 13 bases between the two ends. The CDR3 spells CAGTNTDEKLFF. Here the CDR3 DNA reads TGCGCCGGAACCAATACTGATGAAAAACTGTTTTTT.

The V call is TRBV28, the J call TRBJ1-3, with D perhaps matching TRBD1 (6 bases). The germline CDR1 and CDR2 sequences are MDHEN and SYDVKM. Trimming took 8 bases from V and 4 from J, leaving 18 bases between them. The CDR3 extends over 15 amino acids. The CDR3 DNA reads as TGTGCCAGCCCTACAGGACAGACAGAGGGAAACACCATATATTTT. Residues: CASPTGQTEGNTIYF.

This clone was seen only a few times. The rearrangement uses TRBV7-9 and TRBJ1-5; D remains ambiguous. Trimming removed 2 bases from V and 9 bases from J, with 8 bases in between. Germline V gene sequence: CDR1 SEHNR, CDR2 FQNEAQ (reference sequence). This CDR3 has 12 amino acids. For the CDR3, the DNA is TGTGCCAGCAGCTTACCCCTCTCGCCCCAGCATTTT. Its translation is CASSLPLSPQHF.